Reported below is one T cell receptor (beta chain). The antigen is not known. The method was immunoSEQ multiplex PCR; TCRdb's version includes in-frame clones alone and lacks a portion of them. The sample contains about 2.1 million clones, about 92% of which appear only once. The data derive from a study of shared clonotypes between healthy human individuals. Turning to the study itself: A donor's plate count was three for CD4 naive and three for CD4 memory; CD8 naive had two and CD8 memory one.

Study results and limitations: Some clonotypes were shared by all four sorted-subset donors, while others were not shared. The non-shared ones had lower generation probabilities than the shared ones. Blood alone was sampled, and tissue repertoires likely differ.

CD45RO-negative, CCR7-selected cells formed the naive CD8 fraction, which excluded terminally differentiated effector memory CD45RA+ cells. Sequences were obtained from naive CD8+ T cells from PBMCs. This clonotype was sampled from a man between 18 and 35 years old in good health. Some clones in this sample may be carry-over from other donors' samples.

Here the CDR3 reads CASSLMGAWNTEAFF. In nucleotides, the CDR3 is TGTGCCAGCAGTTTGATGGGGGCTTGGAACACTGAAGCTTTCTTT. The chain joins TRBV28 to TRBJ1-1; TRBD1 is a possible D gene (6 bases). Germline loops: CDR1 MDHEN, CDR2 SYDVKM. This CDR3 comprises 15 residues. V was shortened by 3 bases and J by 1 base, with 12 bases between the two germline ends.